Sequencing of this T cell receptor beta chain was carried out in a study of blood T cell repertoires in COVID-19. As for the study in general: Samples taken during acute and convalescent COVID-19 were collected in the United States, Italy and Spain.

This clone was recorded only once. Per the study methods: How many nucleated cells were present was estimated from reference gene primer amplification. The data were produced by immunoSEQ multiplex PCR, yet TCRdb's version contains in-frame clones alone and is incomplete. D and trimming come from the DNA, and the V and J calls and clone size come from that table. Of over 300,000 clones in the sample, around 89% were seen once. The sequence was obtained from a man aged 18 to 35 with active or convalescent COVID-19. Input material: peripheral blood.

The CDR3 bases are TGTGCCAGCAGCTTAGGATCCAGGACAGATACGCAGTATTTT. This encodes CASSLGSRTDTQYF. J is TRBJ2-3 and V is TRBV7-2; no clear D gene. Trimming took off 1 base at V and 3 bases at J, with 8 bases between the two ends. In germline, CDR1 is SGHTA, CDR2 FQGNSA. This CDR3 is built from 14 residues. The full variable domain, rest sourced from reference TRBV7-2 and TRBJ2-3, is GAGVSQSPSNKVTEKGKDVELRCDPISGHTALYWYRQSLGQGLEFLIYFQGNSAPDKSGLPSDRFSAERTGGSVSTLTIQRTQQEDSAVYLCASSLGSRTDTQYFGPGTRLTVL.